These 30 T cell receptor beta chains originate from one sample sequenced in a study of blood T cell repertoires in COVID-19. Only in-frame clones appear in the TCRdb table, and some are missing; sequencing was by immunoSEQ multiplex PCR. The sample records roughly 250,000 clones, more than 85% being singletons. The sample taken for sequencing was peripheral blood. These receptors came from a young man with acute or convalescent COVID-19.

This clone occurred once. V and J are TRBV5-1 and TRBJ2-3; possibly TRBD2 for D (6 bases). This CDR3 spans 16 amino acids. CDR1 is SGHRS, CDR2 YFSETQ, per germline. V was clipped by 4 bases and J by 4 bases, with 19 bases between them. CDR3 nucleotide sequence: TGCGCCAGCAGCCTTCGAGTTAGCGGAGCTGCAGATACGCAGTATTTT. This sequence encodes CASSLRVSGAADTQYF.

The genes are TRBV7-3 and TRBJ2-6, with 7 bases that match TRBD1. The CDR3 consists of 18 residues. From germline, CDR1 is SGHTA and CDR2 FQGTGA. The V segment lost 7 bases and the J segment 4 bases; nucleotides outside the gene matches: 16. CDR3 amino acids: CASTQDSTGPGGANVLTF. Here the CDR3 DNA reads TGTGCCAGCACCCAAGACTCGACAGGGCCAGGGGGGGCCAACGTCCTGACTTTC.

This sequence joins TRBV19 and TRBJ1-2; 8 nucleotides match TRBD1. The CDR3 totals 12 residues. The germline V gene encodes CDR1 LNHDA and CDR2 SQIVND (reference sequence). V shed 5 bases, J shed 8 bases, and the junction held 4 bases outside the gene matches. The CDR3: CASSSRTGGYTF. The CDR3 bases are TGTGCCAGTAGTTCCCGGACAGGGGGCTACACCTTC.

J is TRBJ1-1 and V is TRBV21-1; whether TRBD1, the table's D call, matches the DNA was not checked. TRBV21-1 is a pseudogene segment. CDR3 length equals 20 residues. CDR3 DNA: TGTGCCAGCAGCGTACGGCGGAGGCCCGACAGGGGGCAAGGTGTGACTGAAGCTTTCTTT. This encodes CASSVRRRPDRGQGVTEAFF.

V and J are TRBV5-6 and TRBJ1-3; no clear D gene. From germline, CDR1 is SGHDT and CDR2 YYEEEE. The CDR3 loop spans 13 amino acids. V shed 2 bases and J shed 0 bases, with 3 bases lying between them. CDR3 protein: CASSFYSGNTIYF. CDR3 nucleotide sequence: TGTGCCAGCAGCTTCTACTCTGGAAACACCATATATTTT. Full variable domain (missing parts from reference TRBV5-6 and TRBJ1-3): DAGVTQSPTHLIKTRGQQVTLRCSPKSGHDTVSWYQQALGQGPQFIFQYYEEEERQRGNFPDRFSGHQFPNYSSELNVNALLLGDSALYLCASSFYSGNTIYFGEGSWLTVV.

CDR3 region: CASTGTGGNQPQHF. Here the CDR3 DNA reads TGTGCCAGTACAGGGACAGGGGGCAATCAGCCCCAGCATTTT. The chain carries TRBV19 and TRBJ1-5; TRBD1 aligns across 10 bases. With V trimmed by 7 bases and J by 2 bases, 2 bases remained unmatched. Looked up from germline, CDR1 is LNHDA and CDR2 is SQIVND (reference sequence). The CDR3 is 14 residues long.

The genes are TRBV12-5 and TRBJ1-1, with TRBD1 as a possible D gene (6 bases). The CDR3 has 16 residues. Germline CDR1 is LGHNT and CDR2 is FRNRAP. Trimming shortened V by 5 bases and J by 5 bases, and 21 bases separated the two germline ends. CDR3 protein: CASGPSRDIFLTEAFF. DNA of the CDR3: TGTGCTAGTGGTCCGTCCCGGGACATTTTTCTAACTGAAGCTTTCTTT. Looking up the rest from reference TRBV12-5 and TRBJ1-1 gives the full variable domain: DARVTQTPRHKVTEMGQEVTMRCQPILGHNTVFWYRQTMMQGLELLAYFRNRAPLDDSGMPKDRFSAEMPDATLATLKIQPSEPRDSAVYFCASGPSRDIFLTEAFFGQGTRLTVV.

The V and J genes are TRBV5-1 and TRBJ1-2; no clear D. This CDR3 contains 15 residues. Germline CDR1 is SGHRS and CDR2 is YFSETQ. The V gene lost 3 bases and the J gene lost 8 bases, with 20 bases spanning the gap. The CDR3 DNA reads as TGCGCCAGCAGCTCTTTACATACCAGGAGGGCGGGCTACACCTTC. Its translation is CASSSLHTRRAGYTF.

V gene TRBV16 combines with J gene TRBJ2-7; the D is unclear. The germline V and J ends were trimmed by 2 bases and 2 bases, with 16 bases remaining between them. Germline V CDR1 and CDR2: KGHSY, FQNENV. The CDR3 is 16 amino acids. CDR3 in DNA: TGTGCCAGCAGCCAACTATACGCTTCATCGGCCTACGAGCAGTACTTC. Amino acids: CASSQLYASSAYEQYF.

This chain uses TRBV28 with TRBJ1-2; perhaps TRBD1 as D (6 bases). Germline V gives CDR1 MDHEN, CDR2 SYDVKM. Trimming took 6 bases from V and 4 from J, leaving 27 bases between them. This CDR3 has 18 residues. In nucleotides, the CDR3 is TGTGCCAGCAGCCGTCGTCCGGACAGCCTGGGCATAGCCTATGGCTACACCTTC. It yields the protein CASSRRPDSLGIAYGYTF.

This sequence joins TRBV28 and TRBJ2-7; no clear D. The CDR3 has 14 residues. CDR1 is MDHEN and CDR2 is SYDVKM in the germline V gene. V lost 6 bases and J 0 bases, leaving 12 bases between the germline ends. The CDR3: CASSPTSSSYEQYF. CDR3 nucleotides: TGTGCCAGCAGCCCTACTTCGAGCTCCTACGAGCAGTACTTC. The full variable domain, rest sourced from reference TRBV28 and TRBJ2-7, is DVKVTQSSRYLVKRTGEKVFLECVQDMDHENMFWYRQDPGLGLRLIYFSYDVKMKEKGDIPEGYSVSREKKERFSLILESASTNQTSMYLCASSPTSSSYEQYFGPGTRLTVT.

This clone was observed a single time. The chain links TRBV28 to TRBJ1-6; no reliable D call. The CDR3 runs to 15 residues. V was cut by 7 bases and J by 1 base, with 11 bases left in between. The germline V gene has CDR1 MDHEN and CDR2 SYDVKM. The CDR3 protein is CASTEAGSYNSPLHF. The CDR3 DNA reads as TGTGCCAGCACGGAGGCCGGTTCCTATAATTCACCCCTCCACTTT. The variable domain in full, completed from reference TRBV28 and TRBJ1-6, reads DVKVTQSSRYLVKRTGEKVFLECVQDMDHENMFWYRQDPGLGLRLIYFSYDVKMKEKGDIPEGYSVSREKKERFSLILESASTNQTSMYLCASTEAGSYNSPLHFGNGTRLTVT.

The genes are TRBV7-9 and TRBJ2-1; a weak D match, TRBD2 (5 bases). The CDR3 runs 17 residues. Germline-derived CDR1 and CDR2 are SEHNR and FQNEAQ (reference sequence). The germline V and J ends were trimmed by 2 bases and 0 bases, with 14 bases remaining between them. The CDR3 DNA reads TGTGCCAGCAGCTTAAGTTTAGCTACTAGCTCCTACAATGAGCAGTTCTTC. Its translation is CASSLSLATSSYNEQFF.

The V gene is TRBV4-1, the J gene TRBJ2-1, with a tentative D call TRBD2 (6 bases). V was trimmed by 0 bases and J by 0 bases, leaving 12 bases between them. CDR3 length: 17 residues. Germline lookup yields CDR1 MGHRA and CDR2 YSYEKL. CDR3 nucleotides: TGCGCCAGCAGCCAAGATTCACGGAGGGTCTCCTACAATGAGCAGTTCTTC. Protein product: CASSQDSRRVSYNEQFF.

This sequence joins TRBV28 and TRBJ1-6, with a tentative D call TRBD1 (5 bases). V gave up 1 base and J gave up 9 bases, with 10 bases separating them. CDR1 and CDR2 (germline): MDHEN, SYDVKM. The CDR3 has 14 residues. CDR3 in amino acids: CASSLSMQGSPLHF. CDR3 nucleotide sequence: TGTGCCAGCAGTTTATCCATGCAGGGTTCACCCCTCCACTTT. The whole variable domain, filled in from reference TRBV28 and TRBJ1-6, reads DVKVTQSSRYLVKRTGEKVFLECVQDMDHENMFWYRQDPGLGLRLIYFSYDVKMKEKGDIPEGYSVSREKKERFSLILESASTNQTSMYLCASSLSMQGSPLHFGNGTRLTVT.

The chain joins TRBV9 to TRBJ1-5, with a possible D match to TRBD1 (6 bases). The CDR3 runs 14 residues. Trimming shortened V by 1 base and J by 6 bases, and 11 bases separated the two germline ends. The germline V gene encodes CDR1 SGDLS and CDR2 YYNGEE. The CDR3 region is CASSVSQGSQPQHF. The CDR3 DNA reads TGTGCCAGCAGCGTATCACAGGGAAGTCAGCCCCAGCATTTT.

The chain employs TRBV2 and TRBJ1-4; 9 positions match TRBD1. Germline lookup yields CDR1 SNHLY and CDR2 FYNNEI. The CDR3 is 15 amino acids. After removal of 4 bases from V and 4 bases from J, the junction contained 4 bases not matched to a gene. Here the CDR3 DNA reads TGTGCCAGCAGTGTGTCGGGACAGGGTAATGAAAAACTGTTTTTT. Its protein product is CASSVSGQGNEKLFF.

The chain couples TRBV2 to TRBJ2-7; 9 bases line up with TRBD1. V shed 5 bases, J shed 9 bases, and the junction held 14 bases outside the gene matches. The length of the CDR3 is 15 residues. Germline values: CDR1 SNHLY, CDR2 FYNNEI. The CDR3 is CASSLPGTGISVQYF. The CDR3, as DNA: TGTGCCAGCAGTTTGCCCGGGACAGGGATATCAGTGCAGTACTTC.

The chain is built from TRBV6-1 and TRBJ1-3; TRBD1 might be the D (5 bases). CDR3 length equals 14 residues. V was trimmed by 3 bases and J by 8 bases, leaving 14 bases between them. Germline CDR1 is MNHNS and CDR2 is SASEGT. This CDR3 reads CASSEGGRVDTIYF. CDR3 in DNA: TGTGCCAGCAGTGAGGGTGGCAGGGTTGACACCATATATTTT.

V is TRBV3-1 (or the pseudogene TRBV3-2) and J is TRBJ1-1; possibly TRBD1 for D (5 bases). With 5 bases removed from V and 4 bases from J, the gap between germline ends came to 20 bases. The CDR3 runs to 16 residues. Germline values: CDR1 LGHDT, CDR2 YNNKEL (reference sequence). The CDR3 DNA follows: TGTGCCAGCAGCTCAACCGGGACTATCCATGGCACTGAAGCTTTCTTT. Translated: CASSSTGTIHGTEAFF.

The rearrangement uses TRBV7-9 and TRBJ2-1, with 9 bases that match TRBD2. CDR1 and CDR2 (germline): SEHNR, FQNEAQ (reference sequence). J was trimmed by 7 bases and V by 5 bases; bases with no gene match: 21. The CDR3 length is 19 residues. The DNA for the CDR3 is TGTGCCAGCAGCCCACCCAGGGTCTCATTAGGTGCGGGGGGGAATGAGCAGTTCTTC. Residues: CASSPPRVSLGAGGNEQFF.

V is TRBV28 and J is TRBJ1-1, with 7 positions matching TRBD1. This CDR3 region has 14 residues. In germline, CDR1 is MDHEN, CDR2 SYDVKM. J lost 4 bases, V lost 5 bases, and 7 bases had no gene match. The CDR3 spells CASSPQGESTEAFF. CDR3 nucleotides: TGTGCCAGCAGTCCCCAGGGGGAGAGCACTGAAGCTTTCTTT.

The V gene is TRBV7-3, the J gene TRBJ2-1, with D possibly TRBD1 on 5 matching bases. The CDR3 has 14 residues. Trimming took 2 bases from V and 4 from J, leaving 9 bases between them. The germline gives CDR1 SGHTA, CDR2 FQGTGA. In DNA, the CDR3 is TGTGCCAGCAGCTTAGGGGCAGGTTACAATGAGCAGTTCTTC. Protein sequence: CASSLGAGYNEQFF.

The chain joins TRBV28 to TRBJ2-7, with D uncertain. Germline values: CDR1 MDHEN, CDR2 SYDVKM. CDR3 size: 12 residues. Trimming took off 7 bases at V and 7 bases at J, with 14 bases between the two ends. The CDR3 DNA reads TGTGCCAGCAATTATGCGCGGAGAGAGCAGTACTTC. As protein: CASNYARREQYF.

The rearrangement joins TRBV27 to TRBJ1-2; D possibly corresponds to TRBD1 (5 bases). The V and J ends lost 7 bases and 0 bases respectively, with 15 bases between them. The CDR3 runs 15 residues. Germline CDR1 reads MNHEY; CDR2 reads SMNVEV (reference sequence). CDR3 coding DNA: TGTGCCAGCAAGTCGGCAGGGCTCGCTAACTATGGCTACACCTTC. The encoded protein is CASKSAGLANYGYTF.

This sequence joins TRBV18 and TRBJ1-6; 9 bases fit TRBD1. The CDR3 extends over 14 amino acids. V gave up 3 bases and J gave up 7 bases; unmatched junction bases: 1. The V gene's germline CDR1 is KGHSH and CDR2 LQKENI. The CDR3 DNA follows: TGTGCCAGCTCACCGGACAGGGGCAATTCACCCCTCCACTTT. Protein sequence: CASSPDRGNSPLHF.

The gene calls are TRBV7-3 and TRBJ1-2, with 8 bases that match TRBD1. CDR1 is SGHTA, CDR2 FQGTGA, per germline. This CDR3 comprises 15 residues. With V trimmed by 3 bases and J by 4 bases, 7 bases remained unmatched. The CDR3 sequence is CASSLGTGAIYGYTF. CDR3 sequence (DNA): TGTGCCAGCAGCTTGGGGACAGGCGCTATCTATGGCTACACCTTC.

This clone appeared a single time. The chain carries TRBV6-1 and TRBJ2-5, with a weak D call TRBD1 (6 bases). Trimming pared 1 base from V and 5 bases from J, leaving 14 bases between. Germline CDR1 reads MNHNS; CDR2 reads SASEGT. The CDR3 covers 15 residues. The CDR3: CASSEDYRVRETQYF. Written as DNA, the CDR3 is TGTGCCAGCAGTGAAGATTACAGGGTGAGGGAGACCCAGTACTTC.

CDR3 residues: CASSLVRGSTQTAFF. The CDR3 nucleotides read TGTGCCAGCAGCTTAGTCCGTGGGTCCACACAGACCGCTTTCTTT. V usage is TRBV11-2 and J usage is TRBJ1-1; D is unclear. Deletions cut 1 base from V and 11 bases from J, with 20 bases between. Germline V lookup: CDR1 SGHAT, CDR2 FQNNGV. This CDR3 contains 15 residues.

CDR3 protein: CAAPRNPTYNEQFF. DNA of the CDR3: TGTGCCGCGCCGAGAAATCCAACCTACAATGAGCAGTTCTTC. The V and J genes are TRBV6-5 and TRBJ2-1, with D unresolved. The germline gives CDR1 MNHEY, CDR2 SVGAGI. Trimming took off 11 bases at V and 2 bases at J, with 16 bases between the two ends. This CDR3 spans 14 amino acids.